The 29 T cell receptor beta chains listed next were all sequenced from one sample in a study of breast tumors, draining lymph nodes, adjacent tissues. TCRdb ran MiXCR on the multiplex PCR reads and lists one entry per CDR3 protein. The repertoire holds about 130,000 distinct CDR3 sequences, with 21% as singletons. Breast cancer patients provided tissue from their axillary draining lymph nodes. The sequencing input was axillary lymph node tissue. These receptors all come from a female donor with breast cancer. Some clones in this sample may be carry-over from other donors' samples.

This clonotype came up many times. The rearrangement uses TRBV7-8 and TRBJ2-2, with D uncertain. Trimming removed 3 bases from V and 5 bases from J, with 7 bases in between. The CDR3 extends over 13 amino acids. Germline-derived CDR1 and CDR2 are SGHVS and FQNEAQ. The CDR3 DNA reads as TGTGCCAGCAGCTTGGCAACGACCGGGGAGCTGTTTTTT. As protein: CASSLATTGELFF.

In this sample, this clonotype turned up once. Here the CDR3 omits its conserved ending phenylalanine or tryptophan, so a read error is the likely source. The chain recombines TRBV3-1 with TRBJ2-2; D not resolved. CDR1 and CDR2 from the germline V gene are LGHDT and YNNKEL (reference sequence). Trimming took 1 base from V and 4 from J, leaving 13 bases between them. There are 16 residues in the CDR3. The CDR3 DNA reads TGTGCCAGCAGCCAAGGGTACCTCATCGGCACCGGGGAGCTGTTTTCT. Residues: CASSQGYLIGTGELFS.

This clonotype has ten or more counts. The J gene is TRBJ1-6, the V gene TRBV7-9, with 7 bases lining up with TRBD1. V lost 4 bases to trimming and J lost 9 bases; unmatched junction nucleotides: 6. The CDR3 consists of 14 residues. From germline, CDR1 is SEHNR and CDR2 FQNEAQ (reference sequence). The CDR3 is CASSSGQSGSPLHF. CDR3 DNA sequence: TGTGCCAGCAGCTCGGGACAGTCGGGTTCACCCCTCCACTTT. Looking up the rest from reference TRBV7-9 and TRBJ1-6 gives the full variable domain: DTGVSQNPRHKITKRGQNVTFRCDPISEHNRLYWYRQTLGQGPEFLTYFQNEAQLEKSRLLSDRFSAERPKGSFSTLEIQRTEQGDSAMYLCASSSGQSGSPLHFGNGTRLTVT.

This rearrangement joins TRBV6-2 or TRBV6-3 to TRBJ1-1, with unresolved D. Germline assignment: CDR1 MNHEY and CDR2 SVGEGT. This CDR3 has 14 residues. Deletions cut 5 bases from V and 6 bases from J, with 16 bases between. The CDR3 coding sequence is TGTGCCAGCAGTGAAAGGTCGGAGGGCGCTGAAGCTTTCTTT. As protein: CASSERSEGAEAFF.

This clonotype occurred many times. The chain uses TRBV5-1 and TRBJ1-2; TRBD1 is a possible D gene (5 bases). Between the trimmed V and J ends, which lost 2 bases and 2 bases, there was a span of 7 bases. The CDR3 spans 13 residues. Germline lookup yields CDR1 SGHRS and CDR2 YFSETQ. CDR3 sequence (DNA): TGCGCCAGCAGCTTCGACAGCAACTATGGCTACACCTTC. It codes for CASSFDSNYGYTF.

This clonotype was counted at least ten times. The J gene is TRBJ2-1, the V gene TRBV20-1; D is undetermined. Germline V CDR1 and CDR2: DFQATT, SNEGSKA (reference sequence). Deletions cut 5 bases from V and 2 bases from J, with 16 bases between. This CDR3 spans 15 amino acids. As DNA, the CDR3 is TGCAGTGCTCCGGATCAAAAGAGCACCTACAATGAGCAGTTCTTC. Translation: CSAPDQKSTYNEQFF.

This clonotype has a count of ten or more. The chain has TRBV2 and TRBJ2-1, with 8 bases matching TRBD2. Germline assignment: CDR1 SNHLY and CDR2 FYNNEI. Unmatched junction bases numbered 11, after V lost 8 bases and J lost 8 bases. The CDR3 length is 14 residues. The CDR3 region is CASRLSGRGYEQFF. Written as DNA, the CDR3 is TGTGCCAGCCGACTAAGCGGGAGAGGGTATGAGCAGTTCTTC.

In its sample, this clonotype was seen many times. The V call is TRBV20-1, the J call TRBJ2-7; weak D call: TRBD1 (5 bases). Germline V gives CDR1 DFQATT, CDR2 SNEGSKA (reference sequence). The V end was cut by 3 bases, the J end by 3 bases, with 15 bases between. This CDR3 is 14 amino acids long. The CDR3 loop reads CSASRLDRLYEQYF. CDR3 in DNA: TGCAGTGCTAGTAGGCTAGACAGACTCTACGAGCAGTACTTC.

About this clonotype itself: A much more abundant neighbour one base away suggests this may be a read error. This chain connects TRBV5-4 to TRBJ2-6; TRBD2 might be the D (6 bases). The CDR3 runs to 15 residues. Germline values: CDR1 SGHNT, CDR2 YYREEE (reference sequence). The CDR3 loop is CASPNRGRGASVLTF. The CDR3, as DNA: TGTGCCAGCCCAAACCGGGGGAGAGGGGCCAGCGTCCTGACTTTC.

This clonotype was seen at least ten times. CDR3 residues: CASSPSRDRLKLFF. The CDR3 coding sequence is TGTGCCAGCAGTCCGTCCCGGGACAGGCTAAAACTGTTTTTT. The rearrangement links TRBV6-6 to TRBJ1-4; 8 bases fit TRBD1. Trimming took 5 bases from V and 10 from J; bases not matched to a gene: 9. Per germline, CDR1 MNHNY and CDR2 SVGAGI (reference sequence). CDR3 length: 14 amino acids.

The rearrangement joins TRBV11-2 to TRBJ1-3; D perhaps matches TRBD1 (6 bases). V lost 2 bases, J lost 2 bases, and 13 bases lay in between. The germline V gene has CDR1 SGHAT and CDR2 FQNNGV. The CDR3 consists of 16 residues. The chain's CDR3 is CASSLIRGRTGNTIYF. CDR3 in DNA: TGTGCCAGCAGCTTAATCAGGGGTCGAACTGGAAACACCATATATTTT.

This clonotype was recorded many times. V usage is TRBV7-9 and J usage is TRBJ1-6; no reliable D call. Trimming shortened V by 5 bases and J by 7 bases, and 12 bases separated the two germline ends. Germline CDR1 reads SEHNR; CDR2 reads FQNEAQ (reference sequence). CDR3 size: 14 residues. This CDR3 reads CASSRNMRNSPLHF. The CDR3, as DNA: TGTGCCAGCAGCCGGAATATGAGAAATTCACCCCTCCACTTT.

This clonotype occurred many times. J is TRBJ2-1 and V is TRBV14; 10 bases match TRBD1. The V gene's germline CDR1 is SGHDN and CDR2 FVKESK. V was clipped by 3 bases and J by 12 bases; unmatched bases: 8. The CDR3 runs to 14 residues. The CDR3 is CASSQKTGGSSQFF. Written as DNA, the CDR3 is TGTGCCAGCAGCCAGAAGACAGGGGGCTCTTCGCAGTTCTTC.

Comment on this clonotype: The final CDR3 position lacks the conserved phenylalanine or tryptophan, pointing to a likely read error. The DNA is omitted, as the CDR3 cannot be located on it reliably, and the CDR3 follows TCRdb's listing. This chain connects TRBV4-1 to TRBJ2-7. CDR1 and CDR2 from the germline V gene are MGHRA and YSYEKL. Both ends counted, the CDR3 spans 14 residues. CDR3 amino acids: CASSQDLGLLQQYS.

This clonotype was seen a few times. One end of the junction fails to match germline, which may point to a read error. This rearrangement joins TRBV18 to TRBJ2-5; D is possibly TRBD1 (5 bases). The CDR3 runs 14 residues. Germline V CDR1 and CDR2: KGHSH, LQKENI. Here the CDR3 reads CASSPGALKPVPDF. As DNA, the CDR3 is TGTGCCAGCTCACCAGGGGCTCTGAAACCTGTACCCGACTTC.

This chain uses TRBV5-4 with TRBJ1-1, with a tentative D call TRBD1 (5 bases). Trimming left V 5 bases short and J 5 bases short, with 16 bases between. CDR1 and CDR2 from the germline V gene are SGHNT and YYREEE (reference sequence). The CDR3 runs to 14 residues. The CDR3 loop is CASRGTGPGTEAFF. The CDR3 nucleotides read TGTGCCAGCAGAGGGACTGGTCCGGGGACTGAAGCTTTCTTT.

In this sample, this clonotype turned up many times. CDR3 bases: TGCAGTGCTAGTAGCGGGAACGCCCTCACAGATACGCAGTATTTT. Protein product: CSASSGNALTDTQYF. The rearrangement uses TRBV20-1 and TRBJ2-3, with 8 bases aligning to TRBD2. Losses at the gene ends were 3 bases for V and 2 bases for J; bases not matched to a gene: 7. Germline V gives CDR1 DFQATT, CDR2 SNEGSKA (reference sequence). The CDR3 consists of 15 residues.

This clonotype was observed many times. The chain links TRBV30 to TRBJ2-5; D is unresolved. CDR3 length equals 13 residues. Between the trimmed V and J ends, which lost 0 bases and 5 bases, there was a span of 10 bases. Per the germline V gene, CDR1 is GTSNPN and CDR2 is SVGIG (reference sequence). The CDR3: CAWSVNSWETQYF. CDR3 DNA: TGTGCCTGGAGTGTTAACAGTTGGGAGACCCAGTACTTC.

The V call is TRBV19, the J call TRBJ2-7, with 7 bases identical to TRBD2. V trimming: 3 bases; J trimming: 4 bases; junction bases outside the gene matches: 0. The CDR3 consists of 12 residues. Germline loops: CDR1 LNHDA, CDR2 SQIVND (reference sequence). The CDR3 DNA is TGTGCCAGTAGTATGGGGGGGTACGAGCAGTACTTC. Its protein product is CASSMGGYEQYF.

J is TRBJ1-5 and V is TRBV6-1, with D uncertain. CDR3 length equals 14 residues. Per the germline V gene, CDR1 is MNHNS and CDR2 is SASEGT. V dropped 4 bases and J dropped 2 bases, with 9 bases sitting between them. The CDR3: CASSVQFRNQPQHF. The DNA for the CDR3 is TGTGCCAGCAGTGTTCAGTTTCGCAATCAGCCCCAGCATTTT.

This chain connects TRBV9 to TRBJ1-5; D may be TRBD1 (5 bases). Between the trimmed V and J ends, which lost 4 bases and 4 bases, there was a span of 15 bases. The CDR3 has 15 amino acids. Germline V gene lookup returns CDR1 SGDLS and CDR2 YYNGEE. The CDR3 DNA reads as TGTGCCAGCAGCCGGGACGGGATGGGGAATCAGCCCCAGCATTTT. Amino acids: CASSRDGMGNQPQHF.

This clonotype was counted ten times or more. V and J are TRBV30 and TRBJ1-6; D perhaps matches TRBD1 (6 bases). This CDR3 is 14 amino acids long. The V end lost 0 bases, the J end lost 17 bases, and 20 bases lay between the germline ends. Germline-derived CDR1 and CDR2 are GTSNPN and SVGIG (reference sequence). CDR3: CAWSVMSGGSTVHF. CDR3 coding DNA: TGTGCCTGGAGTGTTATGTCCGGGGGCTCGACCGTCCACTTT.

This clonotype came up a few times. The gene calls are TRBV3-1 and TRBJ2-1, with 9 bases lining up with TRBD2. Trimming at V came to 3 bases and at J to 3 bases, leaving 12 bases not matched to a gene. Germline CDR1 reads LGHDT; CDR2 reads YNNKEL (reference sequence). The CDR3 has 18 residues. The CDR3 DNA sequence: TGTGCCAGCAGCCAGTTACCAATAGCGGGAGCTGGCTACAATGAGCAGTTCTTC. Translated: CASSQLPIAGAGYNEQFF.

This clonotype has ten or more counts. The V gene is TRBV7-6, the J gene TRBJ2-5; 7 nucleotides align to TRBD1. This CDR3 is 14 amino acids long. After removal of 5 bases from V and 1 base from J, the junction contained 4 bases not matched to a gene. The V gene's germline CDR1 is SGHVS and CDR2 FNYEAQ. The DNA for the CDR3 is TGTGCCAGCAGCCGTAACAGGGGCCAAGAGACCCAGTACTTC. This translates into CASSRNRGQETQYF.

This clonotype was observed at least ten times. This chain connects TRBV20-1 to TRBJ2-7, with a weak D call TRBD2 (5 bases). Germline V lookup: CDR1 DFQATT, CDR2 SNEGSKA (reference sequence). Between the trimmed V and J ends, which lost 3 bases and 0 bases, there was a span of 9 bases. The CDR3 has 13 residues. Written as DNA, the CDR3 is TGCAGTGCTAGTCGTGAGGGCTCCTACGAGCAGTACTTC. It yields the protein CSASREGSYEQYF.

This clonotype was observed at least ten times. The V gene is TRBV28, the J gene TRBJ1-4; 8 bases are a match to TRBD1. J lost 2 bases, V lost 5 bases, and 4 bases had no gene match. Germline assignment: CDR1 MDHEN and CDR2 SYDVKM. The CDR3 runs to 15 residues. CDR3 protein: CASSGRDRTNEKLFF. In nucleotides, the CDR3 is TGTGCCAGCAGTGGAAGGGACAGGACTAATGAAAAACTGTTTTTT.

This clonotype came up many times. An end of the junction does not agree with germline; a read error may underlie this. The rearrangement joins TRBV11-2 to TRBJ2-7; possible D gene TRBD1, 5 bases. CDR1 and CDR2 (germline): SGHAT, FQNNGV. The CDR3 has 13 amino acids. CDR3 in amino acids: CASGLGHSYEQYF. CDR3 coding DNA: TGTGCCAGCGGCTTAGGACACTCCTACGAGCAGTACTTC.

In its sample, this clonotype was seen many times. The chain is built from TRBV11-2 and TRBJ1-5; 8 nucleotides match TRBD1. V trimming: 1 base; J trimming: 5 bases; junction bases outside the gene matches: 4. This CDR3 region has 15 residues. CDR1 is SGHAT, CDR2 FQNNGV, per germline. The CDR3 DNA reads as TGTGCCAGCAGCTTAGGGCAGGGGGCGGATCAGCCCCAGCATTTT. Translation: CASSLGQGADQPQHF.

Many counts were recorded for this clonotype. The rearrangement uses TRBV5-4 and TRBJ2-3, with D possibly being TRBD2 (6 bases). V was shortened by 3 bases and J by 4 bases, with 12 bases between the two germline ends. Germline V CDR1 and CDR2: SGHNT, YYREEE (reference sequence). The CDR3 has 14 residues. In DNA form, the CDR3 reads TGTGCCAGCAGCTCCCGTGGCGGGGCAGATACGCAGTATTTT. It codes for CASSSRGGADTQYF.